A selection of T cell receptor beta chains follows, all from one sample in a study of control samples from healthy donors and cancer patients. Here immunoSEQ multiplex PCR was the method, and the copy in TCRdb shows in-frame clones only, minus some. Among over 150,000 clones listed, approximately 94% were seen once. The specimen was PBMCs. The receptor source for this set is a man between 60 and 75 years old with colorectal cancer. CDR3s include the opening cysteine and the closing phenylalanine or tryptophan. The D gene is left open where the match is weak. Where a row states a size, it is once, few, many or the class of an expanded clone; other rows omit it.

clone_size,v_call,d_call,j_call,cdr3_aa,cdr3_nt
NA,TRBV19,TRBD2,TRBJ2-5,CASSPRREGETQYF,TGTGCCAGTAGCCCGCGGCGGGAGGGAGAGACCCAGTACTTC
once,TRBV9,NA,TRBJ2-7,CASSVATGTYEQYF,TGTGCCAGCAGCGTAGCTACAGGTACCTACGAGCAGTACTTC
NA,TRBV19,NA,TRBJ2-7,CVSSPLVGAAYEQYF,TGTGTCAGTAGTCCCCTGGTGGGCGCCGCCTACGAGCAGTACTTC
NA,TRBV27,NA,TRBJ1-6,CASSFSGVNSPLHF,TGTGCCAGCAGTTTTTCAGGAGTTAATTCACCCCTCCACTTT
NA,TRBV5-1,TRBD1,TRBJ2-3,CASSFHGTASTDTQYF,TGCGCCAGCAGCTTTCATGGGACAGCTAGCACAGATACGCAGTATTTT
NA,TRBV29-1,TRBD2,TRBJ2-7,CSVPRGAYEQYF,TGCAGCGTTCCCCGGGGGGCCTACGAGCAGTACTTC
NA,TRBV5-1,TRBD1,TRBJ1-1,CASTQGGGGEAFF,TGCGCCAGCACCCAGGGGGGCGGGGGTGAAGCTTTCTTT
NA,TRBV20-1,NA,TRBJ2-3,CSASLTTDTQYF,TGCAGTGCTAGTCTGACGACAGATACGCAGTATTTT
NA,TRBV19,TRBD2,TRBJ2-5,CASSISGGGAGETQYF,TGTGCCAGTAGTATCAGTGGCGGGGGGGCCGGAGAGACCCAGTACTTC
NA,TRBV3-1/TRBV3-2,NA,TRBJ1-4,CASSQDAGKLFF,TGTGCCAGCAGCCAAGACGCTGGAAAACTGTTTTTT
once,TRBV27,TRBD1,TRBJ1-1,CASRRTGGHTEAFF,TGTGCCAGCAGGAGGACAGGGGGCCACACTGAAGCTTTCTTT
NA,TRBV7-9,NA,TRBJ2-3,CASSLEGTADTQYF,TGTGCCAGCAGCTTAGAAGGGACCGCAGATACGCAGTATTTT
NA,TRBV2,NA,TRBJ2-5,CASSDPQQARQETQYF,TGTGCCAGCAGTGACCCTCAACAGGCTCGCCAAGAGACCCAGTACTTC
NA,TRBV20-1,NA,TRBJ1-5,CSASRGRISNQPQHF,TGCAGTGCTAGTAGGGGACGGATTAGCAATCAGCCCCAGCATTTT
NA,TRBV7-2,NA,TRBJ2-7,CASSLEPGSSYEQYF,TGTGCCAGCAGCTTAGAACCGGGGAGCTCCTACGAGCAGTACTTC
NA,TRBV5-4,NA,TRBJ1-6,CASSSQGLSNSPLHF,TGTGCCAGCAGCTCACAGGGCCTTTCTAATTCACCCCTCCACTTT
NA,TRBV7-9,NA,TRBJ1-2,CASSPGAGKLDSYTF,TGTGCCAGCAGCCCCGGTGCAGGGAAATTAGACTCCTACACCTTC
NA,TRBV7-2,NA,TRBJ1-4,CASSLDTGDEKLFF,TGTGCCAGCAGCTTAGACACGGGCGATGAAAAACTGTTTTTT
NA,TRBV6-5,NA,TRBJ1-5,CASRGRLAQPQHF,TGTGCCAGCCGGGGACGGTTGGCTCAGCCCCAGCATTTT
NA,TRBV10-3,NA,TRBJ1-1,CAISEGDGTRTEAFF,TGTGCCATCAGTGAGGGGGACGGTACGAGGACTGAAGCTTTCTTT
NA,TRBV19,NA,TRBJ2-3,CASSWTLEPISDTQYF,TGTGCCAGTAGTTGGACACTTGAGCCGATTTCAGATACGCAGTATTTT
NA,TRBV6-5,TRBD2,TRBJ2-1,CASSYVLAGTHNEQFF,TGTGCCAGCAGTTACGTCCTAGCGGGGACCCACAATGAGCAGTTCTTC
NA,TRBV28,TRBD1,TRBJ1-1,CASSLGQGREAFF,TGTGCCAGCAGTTTAGGACAGGGACGAGAAGCTTTCTTT
NA,TRBV5-6,NA,TRBJ2-7,CASSLLDEQYF,TGTGCCAGCAGCTTACTGGACGAGCAGTACTTC
NA,TRBV9,NA,TRBJ1-1,CASSVGGRMNTEAFF,TGTGCCAGCAGCGTAGGGGGACGCATGAACACTGAAGCTTTCTTT
NA,TRBV19,NA,TRBJ1-1,CSSGRWNTEAFF,TGTTCATCCGGACGCTGGAACACTGAAGCTTTCTTT
NA,TRBV5-6,NA,TRBJ1-1,CASSFWVTEAFF,TGTGCCAGCAGCTTTTGGGTCACTGAAGCTTTCTTT
NA,TRBV13,TRBD1,TRBJ2-7,CASSLGDRGNYEQYF,TGTGCCAGCAGCTTAGGGGACAGGGGTAACTACGAGCAGTACTTC
NA,TRBV21-1,NA,TRBJ1-5,CASTGGDYSNQPQHF,TGTGCTAGTACAGGGGGCGATTATAGCAATCAGCCCCAGCATTTT
NA,TRBV30,NA,TRBJ2-1,CAWSSGTSYSYNEQFF,TGTGCCTGGAGCTCCGGGACTTCCTACTCCTACAATGAGCAGTTCTTC
NA,TRBV29-1,TRBD1,TRBJ1-4,CSVALRDRGREKLFF,TGCAGCGTTGCACTTCGCGACAGGGGGCGAGAAAAACTGTTTTTT
NA,TRBV10-3,NA,TRBJ2-1,CAIMGGWSNEQFF,TGTGCCATCATGGGGGGCTGGAGCAATGAGCAGTTCTTC
NA,TRBV18,NA,TRBJ1-3,CASSPTERNTIYF,TGTGCCAGCTCACCAACAGAAAGAAACACCATATATTTT
NA,TRBV4-1,TRBD1,TRBJ2-7,CASSQGGQGPYEQYF,TGCGCCAGCAGCCAAGGGGGACAGGGGCCCTACGAGCAGTACTTC
NA,TRBV25-1,NA,TRBJ2-7,CASGRDPPEGEQYF,TGTGCCAGCGGCCGGGACCCACCAGAGGGCGAGCAGTACTTC
NA,TRBV19,TRBD2,TRBJ2-1,CASSRIRGGGAMDEQFF,TGTGCCAGTAGTCGAATTCGGGGCGGGGGGGCGATGGATGAGCAGTTCTTC
NA,TRBV10-3,NA,TRBJ1-1,CAIVDDGNTEAFF,TGTGCCATTGTGGACGACGGGAACACTGAAGCTTTCTTT
NA,TRBV4-1,NA,TRBJ2-7,CASSQAHYYEQYF,TGCGCCAGCAGCCAAGCGCACTACTACGAGCAGTACTTC
NA,TRBV7-9,NA,TRBJ2-1,CASSLDAFQQFF,TGTGCCAGCAGCTTAGACGCGTTTCAGCAGTTCTTC
NA,TRBV19,TRBD1,TRBJ2-1,CASRQGFDEQFF,TGTGCCAGTAGACAGGGGTTCGATGAGCAGTTCTTC
NA,TRBV6-5,NA,TRBJ1-1,CASRALMNTEAFF,TGTGCCAGCAGGGCACTCATGAACACTGAAGCTTTCTTT
NA,TRBV3-1/TRBV3-2,TRBD1,TRBJ1-2,CASSQWTGGDGYTF,TGTGCCAGCAGCCAATGGACAGGGGGGGATGGCTACACCTTC
NA,TRBV5-1,TRBD1,TRBJ1-2,CASSLGQGRDYGYTF,TGCGCCAGCAGCTTGGGACAGGGACGCGACTATGGCTACACCTTC
NA,TRBV5-4,TRBD1,TRBJ1-4,CASSSGGQGGEKLFF,TGTGCCAGCAGCTCCGGGGGACAGGGGGGTGAAAAACTGTTTTTT
NA,TRBV2,TRBD2,TRBJ2-3,CASSEVASGANTQYF,TGTGCCAGCAGTGAGGTGGCTAGCGGGGCCAATACGCAGTATTTT
NA,TRBV2,NA,TRBJ1-5,CASSEEGRQGAQHF,TGTGCCAGCAGTGAAGAGGGTAGACAAGGGGCCCAGCATTTT
NA,TRBV9,NA,TRBJ1-2,CASSFSDTDYGYTF,TGTGCCAGCAGTTTTTCGGACACTGACTATGGCTACACCTTC
NA,TRBV2,TRBD1,TRBJ1-6,CASSVMGQGASPLHF,TGTGCCAGCAGTGTTATGGGACAGGGGGCTTCACCCCTCCACTTT
NA,TRBV5-1,TRBD1,TRBJ2-5,CASSLAGQGRETQYF,TGCGCCAGCAGCTTGGCGGGACAGGGGCGGGAGACCCAGTACTTC
NA,TRBV2,NA,TRBJ1-5,CASTQEYSNQPQHF,TGTGCCAGTACACAGGAGTATAGCAATCAGCCCCAGCATTTT
once,TRBV7-9,NA,TRBJ2-7,CASSARSYEQYF,TGTGCCAGCAGCGCCCGGAGCTACGAGCAGTACTTC
NA,TRBV19,TRBD1,TRBJ2-2,CASSIGGQGAFGELFF,TGTGCCAGTAGTATTGGGGGACAGGGGGCATTCGGGGAGCTGTTTTTT
NA,TRBV27,NA,TRBJ1-3,CASRFGGAGNTIYF,TGTGCCAGCAGGTTCGGGGGTGCTGGAAACACCATATATTTT
once,TRBV7-2,TRBD2,TRBJ2-1,CASSLEVAGVYGEQFF,TGTGCCAGCAGTTTAGAGGTCGCGGGGGTGTATGGTGAGCAGTTCTTC
NA,TRBV7-2,NA,TRBJ1-5,CASSLAGVNQPQHF,TGTGCCAGCAGCTTAGCGGGCGTCAATCAGCCCCAGCATTTT
NA,TRBV19,TRBD1,TRBJ2-5,CASSITGGETQYF,TGTGCCAGTAGCATAACAGGGGGAGAGACCCAGTACTTC
NA,TRBV7-2,NA,TRBJ1-2,CASSLEAANYGYTF,TGTGCCAGCAGCTTAGAGGCCGCTAACTATGGCTACACCTTC
NA,TRBV28,TRBD1,TRBJ2-1,CASLRPGQNYNEQFF,TGTGCCAGCTTGAGACCGGGACAGAACTACAATGAGCAGTTCTTC
once,TRBV6-5,NA,TRBJ2-5,CASRRSMAETQYF,TGTGCCAGCAGGAGATCCATGGCAGAGACCCAGTACTTC
NA,TRBV18,NA,TRBJ2-2,CASSGQATGELFF,TGTGCCAGCTCAGGGCAGGCGACCGGGGAGCTGTTTTTT